The 11 T cell receptor beta chains presented below share a single source sample, sequenced in a study of regulatory T cells in long-lasting Graves disease (TCRdb year 2021). Sample time point, as interpreted from the label and publication: newly diagnosed GD, antithyroid drugs for less than 3 months. RNA was extracted from PBMCs in TRIzol for both TCR sequencing and RNA sequencing. Libraries were built with multiplex PCR. The sequencer listed for this sample is Illumina HiSeq 4000. To build TCR beta libraries, CDR3 regions were amplified by Arm-PCR using iRepertoire HTBI primers. Through fastp at Q25 and MiXCR, TCRdb rebuilt clones from the public reads, retaining in-frame beta chains. Rows matching on CDR3 protein sequence are summarized as one entry with the most common DNA and genes. In this sample the table shows approximately 460,000 distinct CDR3 sequences, about a sixth of which occur a single time. About 11% of the sample belongs to the ten largest clones.

These records were also assigned to another study, of T cells in Graves' hyperthyroidism and ophthalmopathy.

The specimen was peripheral blood mononuclear cells (PBMCs), collected at new diagnosis, from a patient treated with antithyroid drugs. The receptors originated from a young woman with Graves disease. Donor details come from another sample of the same person, matched by shared clones.

A note on this clonotype: A much larger clone differs by one base, so this may be a read error. CDR3 region: CATSRNSYEELFF. DNA of the CDR3: TGTGCCACCAGTCGGAACAGCTATGAAGAACTGTTTTTT. This chain links TRBV6-1 with TRBJ1-4; D gene unclear. This CDR3 has 13 residues. CDR1 is MNHNS and CDR2 is SASEGT in the germline V gene.

This clonotype occurred many times. The chain employs TRBV7-8 and TRBJ2-1; possible D gene TRBD2, 5 bases. In germline, CDR1 is SGHVS, CDR2 FQNEAQ. Trimming pared 0 bases from V and 4 bases from J, leaving 10 bases between. This CDR3 comprises 15 residues. DNA of the CDR3: TGTGCCAGCAGCTTAGCCGAGGGCCCTTACAATGAGCAGTTCTTC. The encoded protein is CASSLAEGPYNEQFF.

CDR3 in amino acids: CASSPRREVHNEQFF. The CDR3 DNA follows: TGTGCCAGTAGCCCCCGCAGGGAAGTCCACAATGAGCAGTTCTTC. The J gene is TRBJ2-1, the V gene TRBV19, with D possibly being TRBD1 (5 bases). The ends were cut back, 6 bases at V and 5 bases at J, with 17 bases in the middle. Germline values: CDR1 LNHDA, CDR2 SQIVND (reference sequence). This CDR3 is 15 amino acids long.

There are many counts of this clonotype. The chain carries TRBV7-8 and TRBJ2-1; 11 bases line up with TRBD2. The length of the CDR3 is 17 residues. Germline-derived CDR1 and CDR2 are SGHVS and FQNEAQ. V shed 2 bases, J shed 7 bases, and the junction held 10 bases outside the gene matches. The CDR3 DNA follows: TGTGCCAGCAGCTTAAACCGCCTGCTAGCGGGAGGTAATGAGCAGTTCTTC. It codes for CASSLNRLLAGGNEQFF.

This clonotype has at least ten counts. The gene calls are TRBV18 and TRBJ2-7, with D possibly TRBD1 on 5 matching bases. The V gene's germline CDR1 is KGHSH and CDR2 LQKENI. With 6 bases removed from V and 5 bases from J, the gap between germline ends came to 17 bases. CDR3 length: 14 residues. CDR3 sequence reads: CASSGPGYNDEQYF. CDR3 DNA: TGTGCCAGCTCGGGGCCTGGGTATAACGACGAGCAGTACTTC.

The sample holds a few counts of this clonotype. The V gene is TRBV5-1, the J gene TRBJ2-3, with 11 bases lining up with TRBD2. The trim removed 2 bases at V and 1 base at J, leaving 9 bases unmatched. The CDR3 runs to 18 residues. Germline V gene sequence: CDR1 SGHRS, CDR2 YFSETQ. CDR3 DNA: TGCGCCAGCAGCTTTCCTTCGACTAGCGGGACCCGCACAGATACGCAGTATTTT. It translates to CASSFPSTSGTRTDTQYF.

This clonotype was observed a few times. This chain links TRBV6-9 with TRBJ2-7; the D gene is possibly TRBD1 (6 bases). V was cut by 3 bases and J by 3 bases, with 12 bases left in between. CDR3 length equals 14 residues. Per germline, CDR1 MNHGY and CDR2 SVAAGI. Here the CDR3 DNA reads TGTGCCAGCAGTTACAAGGGGGAAGGCTACGAGCAGTACTTC. It specifies CASSYKGEGYEQYF.

V and J are TRBV6-2 or TRBV6-3 and TRBJ1-3; no clear D gene. Germline values: CDR1 MNHEY, CDR2 SVGEGT. The CDR3 consists of 16 residues. V lost 0 bases to trimming and J lost 8 bases, with 17 bases between them. The CDR3 sequence: CASSYSFGVGRYTIYF. CDR3 nucleotide sequence: TGTGCCAGCAGTTACTCGTTCGGGGTCGGGAGGTACACCATATATTTT.

The chain links TRBV6-5 to TRBJ2-5, with 12 positions matching TRBD2. This CDR3 is built from 19 residues. Germline-derived CDR1 and CDR2 are MNHEY and SVGAGI. Trimming cost V 2 bases and J 3 bases; bases outside gene matches: 13. The CDR3: CASSYPGRGRLAGEETQYF. The DNA of the CDR3 is TGTGCCAGCAGTTACCCAGGGCGGGGAAGACTAGCGGGAGAAGAGACCCAGTACTTC.

Ten or more counts support this clonotype. The J gene is TRBJ1-5, the V gene TRBV20-1; D is possibly TRBD1 (6 bases). Germline loops: CDR1 DFQATT, CDR2 SNEGSKA (reference sequence). V lost 2 bases, J lost 3 bases, and 14 bases lay in between. This CDR3 spans 15 amino acids. CDR3 region: CSARPLDSDNQPQHF. In nucleotides, the CDR3 is TGCAGTGCTAGACCGCTGGACAGTGACAATCAGCCCCAGCATTTT.

This clonotype was counted many times. J is TRBJ1-2 and V is TRBV7-8; D unclear. Germline CDR1 reads SGHVS; CDR2 reads FQNEAQ. The CDR3 length is 13 residues. Trimming took off 4 bases at V and 4 bases at J, with 10 bases between the two ends. CDR3 amino acids: CASSSWTAYGYTF. CDR3 coding DNA: TGTGCCAGCAGCTCATGGACCGCCTATGGCTACACCTTC.